Shown below are 18 T cell receptor beta chains from a single sample sequenced in a study of a mutant IDH1 vaccine in newly diagnosed glioma. As for time point: week 35, safety follow-up. All doses held 300 ug of mutant IDH1 20-mer peptide, with topical imiquimod. The table came from immunoSEQ multiplex PCR; TCRdb's copy has only in-frame clones and leaves some out. This table has tens of thousands of clones, roughly 90% appearing once. Their antigens are not known. The sequencing used PBMCs, collected from a glioma patient whose treatment included an IDH1 peptide vaccine. The source is a man aged 35 to 55 with glioma.

The chain has TRBV7-9 and TRBJ1-5; no clear D. The CDR3 loop spans 14 amino acids. The V gene lost 7 bases and the J gene lost 3 bases, with 13 bases spanning the gap. Germline CDR1 is SEHNR and CDR2 is FQNEAQ (reference sequence). The CDR3 DNA reads as TGTGCCAGCACACACGGACGGAACAATCAGCCCCAGCATTTT. It encodes CASTHGRNNQPQHF.

V and J are TRBV6-5 and TRBJ1-4; a possible D gene is TRBD1 (6 bases). This CDR3 comprises 16 residues. The germline gives CDR1 MNHEY, CDR2 SVGAGI. V was cut by 0 bases and J by 3 bases, with 11 bases left in between. The CDR3 DNA sequence: TGTGCCAGCAGTTACTCGGGGGCTTGGGCTAATGAAAAACTGTTTTTT. It is translated as CASSYSGAWANEKLFF.

The rearrangement links TRBV5-6 to TRBJ2-5; D not resolved. Germline V CDR1 and CDR2: SGHDT, YYEEEE. The CDR3 consists of 16 residues. Trimming took 2 bases from V and 1 from J, leaving 15 bases between them. Here the CDR3 reads CASSFPPSSPQETQYF. CDR3 sequence (DNA): TGTGCCAGCAGCTTCCCCCCCTCCAGCCCCCAAGAGACCCAGTACTTC.

V and J are TRBV15 and TRBJ2-1, with 9 bases lining up with TRBD2. Trimming cost V 7 bases and J 10 bases; bases outside gene matches: 20. The CDR3 is 17 amino acids. CDR1 is LNHNV and CDR2 is YYDKDF in the germline V gene (reference sequence). Here the CDR3 DNA reads TGTGCCACCACCCCGATAGCGGGAGAGGCTGGATTGGGCGAGCAGTTCTTC. Translation: CATTPIAGEAGLGEQFF.

J is TRBJ1-6 and V is TRBV25-1; D uncertain. There are 13 residues in the CDR3. Germline V CDR1 and CDR2: MGHDK, SYGVNS. The V gene lost 2 bases and the J gene lost 7 bases, with 6 bases spanning the gap. The DNA for the CDR3 is TGTGCCAGCAGTGAACAGGACAATTCACCCCTCCACTTT. The encoded protein is CASSEQDNSPLHF.

The chain recombines TRBV4-1 with TRBJ2-3, with D possibly matching TRBD1 (5 bases). Per germline, CDR1 MGHRA and CDR2 YSYEKL. With 0 bases removed from V and 2 bases from J, the gap between germline ends came to 15 bases. The CDR3 has 17 residues. The DNA of the CDR3 is TGCGCCAGCAGCCAAGATACCGAACAGGCCTCCACAGATACGCAGTATTTT. Protein: CASSQDTEQASTDTQYF.

This chain connects TRBV18 to TRBJ2-5, with D possibly being TRBD1 or TRBD2 (6 bases each). The CDR3 is made up of 12 amino acids. The germline V and J ends were trimmed by 3 bases and 5 bases, with 7 bases remaining between them. Germline CDR1 is KGHSH and CDR2 is LQKENI. CDR3 sequence reads: CASSPGGETQYF. CDR3 nucleotides: TGTGCCAGCTCACCGGGGGGCGAGACCCAGTACTTC.

The chain carries TRBV7-2 and TRBJ2-7, with 12 bases that match TRBD2. CDR3 length: 17 residues. From germline, CDR1 is SGHTA and CDR2 FQGNSA. The ends lost 4 bases at V and 0 bases at J; junction bases unmatched: 7. CDR3 bases: TGTGCCAGCAGCTCAATTCCGACTAGCGGGAGCTCCTACGAGCAGTACTTC. Its translation is CASSSIPTSGSSYEQYF.

The J gene is TRBJ1-2, the V gene TRBV7-8; 8 bases fit TRBD1. Trimming cost V 3 bases and J 7 bases; bases outside gene matches: 7. This CDR3 contains 14 residues. The germline V gene encodes CDR1 SGHVS and CDR2 FQNEAQ. Here the CDR3 reads CASSFSQGAGGYTF. The CDR3 DNA sequence: TGTGCCAGCAGCTTCAGTCAGGGGGCTGGTGGCTACACCTTC.

The chain uses TRBV11-2 and TRBJ1-1; the D is unclear. Trimming cost V 1 base and J 0 bases, with 9 bases left between them. This CDR3 spans 15 amino acids. Per germline, CDR1 SGHAT and CDR2 FQNNGV. The CDR3 is CASSLVAPLNTEAFF. As DNA, the CDR3 is TGTGCCAGCAGCTTAGTGGCTCCGCTGAACACTGAAGCTTTCTTT.

This clone is medium-sized (0.01 to 0.1%). This chain connects TRBV20-1 to TRBJ1-3, with D unresolved. Deletions cut 3 bases from V and 8 bases from J, with 8 bases between. The germline V gene has CDR1 DFQATT and CDR2 SNEGSKA (reference sequence). This CDR3 is built from 11 residues. This CDR3 reads CSARAGYTIYF. CDR3 DNA sequence: TGCAGTGCTAGGGCGGGCTACACCATATATTTT.

CDR3 residues: CASSPGYQETQYF. CDR3 DNA sequence: TGTGCCAGCAGCCCCGGGTACCAAGAGACCCAGTACTTC. The rearrangement links TRBV7-3 to TRBJ2-5, with D uncertain. With 5 bases removed from V and 0 bases from J, the gap between germline ends came to 7 bases. The CDR3 has 13 amino acids. Germline CDR1 reads SGHTA; CDR2 reads FQGTGA.

The chain carries TRBV6-6 and TRBJ2-5; 8 bases agree with TRBD1. The germline V gene has CDR1 MNHNY and CDR2 SVGAGI (reference sequence). V shed 6 bases and J 3 bases; nucleotides not matched to a gene: 6. The CDR3 is 14 amino acids. For the CDR3, the DNA is TGTGCCAGCAGCCGACCGGGACAGGAAGAGACCCAGTACTTC. This encodes CASSRPGQEETQYF.

This chain joins TRBV19 and TRBJ2-7; TRBD1 agrees at 8 bases. Trimming at V came to 4 bases and at J to 0 bases, leaving 5 bases not matched to a gene. In germline, CDR1 is LNHDA, CDR2 SQIVND (reference sequence). The CDR3 runs to 15 residues. CDR3 amino acids: CASSTIGTGSYEQYF. The CDR3 bases are TGTGCCAGTAGTACCATTGGGACAGGCTCCTACGAGCAGTACTTC.

The chain uses TRBV19 and TRBJ2-7; the D gene is possibly TRBD2 (5 bases). The CDR3 length is 14 residues. Germline V lookup: CDR1 LNHDA, CDR2 SQIVND (reference sequence). With 6 bases removed from V and 2 bases from J, the gap between germline ends came to 14 bases. The CDR3 DNA reads as TGTGCCAGTAGCAAAGCGGAAACAACCTACGAGCAGTACTTC. Translating it yields CASSKAETTYEQYF.

This clone appeared once. This chain links TRBV7-2 with TRBJ1-5, with no clear D. The CDR3 length is 16 residues. Germline values: CDR1 SGHTA, CDR2 FQGNSA. V gave up 5 bases and J gave up 0 bases, with 14 bases separating them. CDR3: CASSLEGVYSNQPQHF. For the CDR3, the DNA is TGTGCCAGCAGCCTAGAAGGAGTATATAGCAATCAGCCCCAGCATTTT.

The chain uses TRBV11-2 and TRBJ1-5, with D possibly TRBD1 on 6 matching bases. Germline CDR1 reads SGHAT; CDR2 reads FQNNGV. Trimming shortened V by 6 bases and J by 7 bases, and 10 bases separated the two germline ends. CDR3 length equals 12 residues. The CDR3 region is CASSFTGQPQHF. In DNA, the CDR3 is TGTGCCAGCAGTTTTACAGGGCAGCCCCAGCATTTT.

This sequence joins TRBV21-1 and TRBJ2-2; the D call of TRBD1 is as the table states it, not checked on the DNA. TRBV21-1 is labeled a pseudogene. The CDR3 length is 18 residues. CDR3 in amino acids: CASSKKSRQGALGGELFF. The DNA of the CDR3 is TGTGCCAGCAGCAAAAAGAGCAGACAGGGGGCGCTTGGGGGGGAGCTGTTTTTT.